This TCR beta chain derives from a study of cytomegalovirus exposure and HLA in healthy donors. A note on this clone: Its antigen is as yet unknown.

Whole-study findings and limits: Most TCR beta V segments were productive about 87% or about 30% of the time in an earlier analysis. The sole available immune exposure information was CMV serostatus.

PCR involved 60 Vbeta and 13 Jbeta primers. The assay was immunoSEQ multiplex PCR, and TCRdb's table has in-frame clones only and misses some. The sample lists about 73,000 clones; less than 80% were seen once. The CDR3 runs 18 residues. V lost 4 bases and J lost 2; bases outside the gene matches: 16. CDR1 and CDR2 from the germline V gene are SGDLS and YYNGEE. Specimen: PBMCs. This clonotype was obtained from a woman aged 50 to 60 in good health and CMV-seropositive. The chain recombines TRBV9 with TRBJ2-3; 7 bases fit TRBD2. As DNA, the CDR3 is TGTGCCAGCAGCACCAACCGGGAGGTATTCATATACACAGATACGCAGTATTTT. It encodes CASSTNREVFIYTDTQYF. Combining the CDR3 with reference TRBV9 and TRBJ2-3 gives the whole variable domain DSGVTQTPKHLITATGQRVTLRCSPRSGDLSVYWYQQSLDQGLQFLIQYYNGEERAKGNILERFSAQQFPDLHSELNLSSLELGDSALYFCASSTNREVFIYTDTQYFGPGTRLTVL.